This T cell receptor beta chain is drawn from a study of blood T cell repertoires in COVID-19. Study overall: Nucleic acid was either cDNA or gDNA, and it came from T cells, B-cell-depleted T cells, or PBMCs.

Germline loops: CDR1 SGHDN, CDR2 FVKESK. This CDR3 comprises 16 residues. Trimming pared 0 bases from V and 3 bases from J, leaving 14 bases between. TCRdb's copy holds only in-frame clones and misses some; the assay was immunoSEQ multiplex PCR. The sample consists of fewer than 300,000 clones, under 95% of them appearing once. The genes are TRBV14 and TRBJ1-1; no firm D call. The source of this sequence is a woman between 40 and 55 years old with acute COVID-19. Sequencing was carried out using PBMCs or T cells enriched from blood (not recorded which). The CDR3: CASSQDSAPGYTEAFF. CDR3 DNA sequence: TGTGCCAGCAGCCAAGATTCGGCTCCGGGGTACACTGAAGCTTTCTTT.